These T cell receptor beta chains were read from a single sample in a study of blood T cell repertoires in COVID-19. Sequenced by immunoSEQ multiplex PCR; TCRdb stores in-frame clones only, minus some. The sample shows 70,000 to 100,000 clones, about 80% of them seen only once. Material for sequencing was peripheral blood. Receptor source: a woman between 50 and 59 years old with acute or convalescent COVID-19. Both conserved end residues are part of each CDR3. The D gene is left open where the match is weak. The size of a clone is reported for some rows only, either as once, few or many, or as a class for expanded clones.

- TRBJ2-2 - TRBV19 CASRSRGTGELFF TGTGCCAGTAGGTCTAGGGGGACCGGGGAGCTGTTTTTT
- TRBJ2-5 TRBD1 TRBV5-1 CASSVGTGKETQYF TGCGCCAGCAGCGTTGGGACAGGCAAAGAGACCCAGTACTTC
- TRBJ1-5 - TRBV3-1/TRBV3-2 CASSLIQGQPQHF TGTGCCAGCAGCCTTATCCAGGGTCAGCCCCAGCATTTT
- TRBJ1-6 - TRBV4-1 CASSQVFQVNSPLHF TGCGCCAGCAGCCAAGTCTTTCAGGTTAATTCACCCCTCCACTTT
once TRBJ2-7 TRBD1 TRBV5-1 CASRRDRDSYEQYF TGCGCCAGTCGCCGGGACAGGGACTCCTACGAGCAGTACTTC
- TRBJ1-3 - TRBV6-4 CASSVLGGSGNTIYF TGTGCCAGCAGTGTTCTTGGGGGGTCCGGAAACACCATATATTTT
- TRBJ2-1 TRBD2 TRBV7-3 CASSRGTRNNEQFF TGTGCCAGCAGCCGGGGGACTAGAAACAATGAGCAGTTCTTC
- TRBJ1-2 - TRBV28 CASRLDSGGVGYTF TGTGCCAGCAGACTCGACAGTGGCGGGGTTGGCTACACCTTC
once TRBJ1-2 - TRBV5-5 CASSRDIRSPKGYTF TGTGCCAGCAGCCGGGACATACGGTCCCCTAAGGGCTACACCTTC
- TRBJ1-1 - TRBV5-6 CASSLALLNTEAFF TGTGCCAGCAGCTTGGCTCTCCTGAACACTGAAGCTTTCTTT
few TRBJ2-7 TRBD1 TRBV28 CASSFGQGYEQYF TGTGCCAGCAGTTTTGGACAGGGCTACGAGCAGTACTTC
few TRBJ2-5 TRBD1 TRBV4-1 CASSQATGVQETQYF TGCGCCAGCAGCCAAGCGACAGGGGTCCAAGAGACCCAGTACTTC
once TRBJ2-1 TRBD1 TRBV28 CASSLRQGEGNEQFF TGTGCCAGCAGTTTGCGACAGGGGGAAGGCAATGAGCAGTTCTTC
once TRBJ1-1 - TRBV2 CASTESGTEAFF TGTGCCAGCACCGAGTCAGGGACTGAAGCTTTCTTT
once TRBJ1-5 TRBD1 TRBV6-6 CASSYEAGGNQPQHF TGTGCCAGCAGTTACGAGGCAGGGGGAAATCAGCCCCAGCATTTT
- TRBJ1-2 TRBD1 TRBV3-1/TRBV3-2 CASSLPGTGGRNDGYTF TGTGCCAGCAGCCTTCCCGGGACAGGGGGCAGGAACGATGGCTACACCTTC
once TRBJ2-3 TRBD2 TRBV28 CASSLSGGGTDTQYF TGTGCCAGCAGCCTTAGCGGGGGGGGCACAGATACGCAGTATTTT
- TRBJ1-6 - TRBV21-1 CASSKKSGVNSPLHF TGTGCCAGCAGCAAAAAGTCAGGGGTTAATTCACCCCTCCACTTT
- TRBJ1-2 TRBD1 TRBV28 CASSLWDRGQGYTF TGTGCCAGCAGTTTATGGGACAGGGGGCAAGGCTACACCTTC
- TRBJ1-4 - TRBV7-2 CASSFDRDEKLFF TGTGCCAGCAGCTTTGACCGGGATGAAAAACTGTTTTTT
once TRBJ2-2 - TRBV29-1 CSVDVQGNTGELFF TGCAGCGTTGACGTACAGGGAAACACCGGGGAGCTGTTTTTT
- TRBJ2-3 - TRBV6-2/TRBV6-3 CASSYSWQTDTQYF TGTGCCAGCAGTTACTCTTGGCAGACAGATACGCAGTATTTT